This T cell receptor beta chain was identified during a study of blood T cell repertoires in COVID-19. Across the study: Sources were T cells, B-cell-depleted T cells, or PBMCs; the material itself was cDNA or gDNA.

Authors' methods: Amplification of reference gene primers was used by the study to estimate nucleated cell counts. Method: immunoSEQ multiplex PCR; TCRdb's copy keeps in-frame clones and lacks some. V and J calls and clone size are given by that table; D and trimming were obtained from the DNA. Among around 200,000 clones, 86% were seen once, and the ten largest hold about 4.5%. This CDR3 comprises 12 residues. Germline V gives CDR1 SGHDT, CDR2 YYEEEE. Trimming pared 4 bases from V and 3 bases from J, leaving 2 bases between. Ages ranged from roughly 18 to 100 years, with residence in around 24 US areas. No more than 2 weeks before study entry, exposed participants had met a case of COVID-19.

The sequenced material came from PBMCs or T cells enriched from blood (not recorded which). The rearrangement joins TRBV5-6 to TRBJ1-6, with no clear D. The TCR comes from a woman in her 30s who had been exposed to COVID-19. The CDR3 region has the DNA TGTGCCAGCAGCCTCTATAATTCACCCCTCCACTTT. Protein sequence: CASSLYNSPLHF.